The 19 T cell receptor beta chains below come from one sample, sequenced in a study of synovial regulatory T cells in juvenile arthritis. TCRdb's table, derived via immunoSEQ multiplex PCR, lists solely in-frame clones and lacks some. This table lists 8,000 to 10,000 clones. Sequenced sample: Treg cells from blood. Described subset: remaining (HLA-DR-negative) circulating blood Treg cells. The receptors come from a donor aged 2-30 years with juvenile idiopathic arthritis.

The chain links TRBV10-3 to TRBJ2-7; absent DNA, TCRdb's TRBD2 call cannot be checked. Looked up from germline, CDR1 is ENHRY and CDR2 is SYGVKD. The CDR3 runs 14 residues. No DNA sequence was recorded. This chain's CDR3 is CAIRGTSAFGEQYF.

V gene TRBV11-2 combines with J gene TRBJ2-7. Germline CDR1 and CDR2: SGHAT and FQNNGV. The CDR3 contains 15 residues. The record lacks a DNA sequence. This CDR3 is CASSQINGRNYEQYF.

V and J are TRBV10-3 and TRBJ1-2; TCRdb's D call of TRBD1 is untestable without DNA. CDR3 length: 12 residues. Only the protein sequence is given. Germline lookup yields CDR1 ENHRY and CDR2 SYGVKD. CDR3 amino acids: CAISQGKYGYTF.

The chain combines TRBV10-3 with TRBJ2-7; TCRdb returns TRBD1, unconfirmable since there is no DNA. Germline lookup yields CDR1 ENHRY and CDR2 SYGVKD. The CDR3 is 13 amino acids. No DNA is listed. The CDR3 here is CAITPGQGREQYF.

This sequence joins TRBV6-1 and TRBJ2-1; TCRdb reports TRBD2, a call that lacks DNA to check it against. CDR1 and CDR2 from the germline V gene are MNHNS and SASEGT. This CDR3 spans 15 amino acids. The entry carries no DNA sequence. CDR3 amino acids: CASFSGTGGGYEQFF.

This chain links TRBV7-9 with TRBJ2-7. The CDR3 loop spans 11 amino acids. No DNA appears here. The V gene's germline CDR1 is SEHNR and CDR2 FQNEAQ (reference sequence). This chain's CDR3 is CASSLTYEQYF.

The chain has TRBV5-3 and TRBJ1-5; TCRdb proposes TRBD1, but this gene call is untestable without DNA. TRBV5-3 is placed among ORFs of uncertain function. The CDR3 contains 14 residues. The DNA sequence is not available. CDR3 region: CARSLDRVDQPQHF.

This chain connects TRBV27 to TRBJ1-2; TCRdb selects TRBD1, and the lack of DNA leaves this call unchecked. Per germline, CDR1 MNHEY and CDR2 SMNVEV (reference sequence). This CDR3 comprises 16 residues. The DNA is not on file. CDR3 region: CASSLHGTVSNYGYTF.

The chain uses TRBV19 and TRBJ1-5. CDR1 is LNHDA and CDR2 is SQIVND in the germline V gene (reference sequence). This CDR3 contains 15 residues. DNA is not on record. CDR3 in amino acids: CASSKREGSNQPQHF.

This chain joins TRBV5-6 and TRBJ2-1; as DNA is missing, the TRBD2 call by TCRdb cannot be tested. CDR1 SGHDT and CDR2 YYEEEE come from the germline V gene. The CDR3 is 16 residues long. No DNA sequence was recorded. The CDR3 is CASSFPSGAAYNEQFF.

The chain carries TRBV6-1 and TRBJ1-1; TCRdb designates TRBD1, a call that cannot be tested without DNA. Looked up from germline, CDR1 is MNHNS and CDR2 is SASEGT. This CDR3 spans 13 amino acids. No DNA is listed. CDR3 protein: CASRATGPNEAFF.

CDR3 amino acids: CAISGQGADTQYF. This chain links TRBV10-3 with TRBJ2-3; TCRdb gives TRBD1 as the D gene, but with no DNA this cannot be confirmed. The germline CDR1 and CDR2 sequences are ENHRY and SYGVKD. This CDR3 contains 13 residues. Nucleotide data are not available.

V gene TRBV11-2 combines with J gene TRBJ2-3; TCRdb picks TRBD2, but there is no DNA to check that call. This CDR3 has 18 amino acids. The record lacks a DNA sequence. In germline, CDR1 is SGHAT, CDR2 FQNNGV. The CDR3 loop reads CASSLEGRLAVSTDTQYF.

The J gene is TRBJ2-7, the V gene TRBV18; TCRdb outputs TRBD1, but without DNA this stays unchecked. CDR3 length: 13 residues. Only the protein is on record. Germline V gene sequence: CDR1 KGHSH, CDR2 LQKENI. The CDR3: CASSPRTHYEQYF.

This chain uses TRBV6-1 with TRBJ1-2. This CDR3 is built from 13 residues. DNA is not on record. Germline V CDR1 and CDR2: MNHNS, SASEGT. CDR3 protein: CASSERGAYGYTF.

The chain combines TRBV11-2 with TRBJ2-7. The CDR3 is 12 residues long. No DNA has been recorded. CDR1 and CDR2 from the germline V gene are SGHAT and FQNNGV. The chain's CDR3 is CASSPLSYEQYF.

This chain uses TRBV7-8 with TRBJ2-3; the TCRdb call, TRBD2, lacks DNA for checking. This CDR3 region has 13 residues. No DNA was logged. In germline, CDR1 is SGHVS, CDR2 FQNEAQ. The CDR3 is CASSARETHTQYF.

The chain's CDR3 is CASSGSSNQPQHF. J is TRBJ1-5 and V is TRBV6-1. The germline CDR1 and CDR2 sequences are MNHNS and SASEGT. The CDR3 consists of 13 residues. Only the protein is on record.

V is TRBV6-1 and J is TRBJ1-3. Germline CDR1 and CDR2: MNHNS and SASEGT. The length of the CDR3 is 15 residues. The coding DNA is unavailable. CDR3 protein: CASSALGRPGNTIYF.